These 10 T cell receptor beta chains came from one sample sequenced in a study of shared clonotypes between healthy human individuals. The method was immunoSEQ multiplex PCR; TCRdb's version includes in-frame clones alone and lacks a portion of them. Counted here are about 500,000 clones, roughly three quarters occurring once; the ten biggest clones make up around 11%. The specimen sequenced was PBMCs. The receptors were gathered from a woman in her 40s in good health. Some clones in this sample may be carry-over from other donors' samples.

In this sample, this clone turned up many times. The V and J genes are TRBV9 and TRBJ1-4, with 8 bases lining up with TRBD1. Germline trimming cut 4 bases from V and 7 bases from J; bases unmatched to any gene: 9. Germline CDR1 is SGDLS and CDR2 is YYNGEE. This CDR3 spans 15 amino acids. The CDR3 region is CASSPGQGAGEKLFF. The CDR3 nucleotides read TGTGCCAGCAGCCCAGGTCAGGGGGCGGGTGAAAAACTGTTTTTT.

The rearrangement joins TRBV11-2 to TRBJ2-7, with TRBD2 as a possible D gene (5 bases). The CDR3 is 13 residues long. Germline V CDR1 and CDR2: SGHAT, FQNNGV. V was cut by 5 bases and J by 4 bases, with 12 bases left in between. The DNA of the CDR3 is TGTGCCAGCAGCCCGACTAACCGATACGAGCAGTACTTC. Amino acids: CASSPTNRYEQYF.

This clone occurred a few times. This chain uses TRBV2 with TRBJ2-1; TRBD2 aligns across 8 bases. Germline V gene lookup returns CDR1 SNHLY and CDR2 FYNNEI. Germline trimming cut 9 bases from V and 6 bases from J; bases unmatched to any gene: 4. This CDR3 is built from 12 residues. CDR3 nucleotide sequence: TGTGCCAGTACGGGAGGGGTCAATGAGCAGTTCTTC. Translation gives CASTGGVNEQFF. The entire variable domain, with the rest obtained from reference TRBV2 and TRBJ2-1, is as follows: EPEVTQTPSHQVTQMGQEVILRCVPISNHLYFYWYRQILGQKVEFLVSFYNNEISEKSEIFDDQFSVERPDGSNFTLKIRSTKLEDSAMYFCASTGGVNEQFFGPGTRLTVL.

The V and J genes are TRBV7-6 and TRBJ2-7; D possibly corresponds to TRBD1 (5 bases). Germline values: CDR1 SGHVS, CDR2 FNYEAQ. The CDR3 covers 13 residues. Trimming removed 4 bases at V and 4 bases at J, with 11 bases between. CDR3 sequence reads: CASSYFKGYEQYF. For the CDR3, the DNA is TGTGCCAGCAGCTATTTTAAGGGGTACGAGCAGTACTTC.

V usage is TRBV5-1 and J usage is TRBJ2-2; 8 bases map to TRBD2. Germline CDR1 SGHRS, CDR2 YFSETQ. The CDR3 is 16 residues long. The J segment lost 6 bases and the V segment lost 0 bases, leaving 7 bases of the junction unmatched. DNA for the CDR3: TGCGCCAGCAGCTTGGCCTTTGGACTAGCTTCCGGGGAGCTGTTTTTT. Translating it yields CASSLAFGLASGELFF. The complete variable domain, with remaining parts taken from reference TRBV5-1 and TRBJ2-2, reads KAGVTQTPRYLIKTRGQQVTLSCSPISGHRSVSWYQQTPGQGLQFLFEYFSETQRNKGNFPGRFSGRQFSNSRSEMNVSTLELGDSALYLCASSLAFGLASGELFFGEGSRLTVL.

The J gene is TRBJ1-3, the V gene TRBV30; D uncertain. The germline CDR1 and CDR2 sequences are GTSNPN and SVGIG (reference sequence). This CDR3 is 13 amino acids long. The V end was cut by 5 bases, the J end by 3 bases, with 11 bases between. Here the CDR3 reads CAWHTRDGNTIYF. The CDR3, as DNA: TGTGCCTGGCACACGAGGGATGGAAACACCATATATTTT.

The V and J genes are TRBV19 and TRBJ2-3, with 9 nucleotides matching TRBD2. This CDR3 has 15 residues. With V trimmed by 5 bases and J by 2 bases, 5 bases remained unmatched. Looked up from germline, CDR1 is LNHDA and CDR2 is SQIVND (reference sequence). In nucleotides, the CDR3 is TGTGCCAGTAGTGTGACTAGCGGAGACACAGATACGCAGTATTTT. Amino acids: CASSVTSGDTDTQYF.

The V gene is TRBV18, the J gene TRBJ1-4; perhaps TRBD1 as D (5 bases). The germline CDR1 and CDR2 sequences are KGHSH and LQKENI. The V and J ends lost 4 bases and 0 bases respectively, with 6 bases between them. CDR3 length equals 14 residues. Here the CDR3 reads CASSLTATNEKLFF. The DNA for the CDR3 is TGTGCCAGCTCACTGACAGCAACTAATGAAAAACTGTTTTTT.

This clone was counted only a few times. This sequence joins TRBV7-2 and TRBJ2-1, with 7 bases aligning to TRBD2. CDR1 SGHTA and CDR2 FQGNSA come from the germline V gene. This CDR3 spans 15 amino acids. Germline trimming cut 1 base from V and 0 bases from J; bases unmatched to any gene: 0. The CDR3 loop is CASSLGTSSYNEQFF. CDR3 nucleotide sequence: TGTGCCAGCAGCTTAGGGACTAGCTCCTACAATGAGCAGTTCTTC.

The rearrangement links TRBV13 to TRBJ2-1; 7 bases are shared with TRBD2. CDR1 and CDR2 from the germline V gene are PRHDT and FYEKMQ (reference sequence). The CDR3 loop spans 14 amino acids. V was pared by 4 bases and J by 6 bases, with 6 bases of the junction left unmatched. The DNA of the CDR3 is TGTGCCAGCAGCTCTCTAGCGGTTCTCAATGAGCAGTTCTTC. Its translation: CASSSLAVLNEQFF.